Below, 15 T cell receptor beta chains from the same sample are listed, as sequenced in a study of Ad26.COV2.S vaccination and SARS-CoV-2 variants. Here immunoSEQ multiplex PCR was the method, and the copy in TCRdb shows in-frame clones only, minus some. Here the sample spans about 370,000 clones, 89% being singletons. Treatment indicated: some 19 received Ad26.COV2.S at low or high dose, single or two shots; roughly five received placebo; per-sample allocation not given. Repertoires come from day 63 after the first vaccine or placebo injection. Here the sequenced sample was peripheral blood, taken in a trial of Ad26.COV2.S vaccine versus placebo. The receptor source for this set is a person between 18 and 65 years old who received the Ad26.COV2.S COVID-19 vaccine or a placebo.

The rearrangement uses TRBV19 and TRBJ2-1; TRBD2 is a possible D gene (6 bases). This CDR3 comprises 17 residues. From germline, CDR1 is LNHDA and CDR2 SQIVND (reference sequence). V shed 5 bases and J shed 9 bases, with 26 bases lying between them. This CDR3 is CASSSGASGAKYGEQFF. As DNA, the CDR3 is TGTGCCAGTAGTTCCGGGGCTTCGGGAGCTAAATACGGTGAGCAGTTCTTC.

The rearrangement uses TRBV11-3 and TRBJ2-5; 10 bases fit TRBD2. Germline V CDR1 and CDR2: SGHNT, YENEEA. With V trimmed by 5 bases and J by 5 bases, 14 bases remained unmatched. The CDR3 is 17 residues long. CDR3 nucleotide sequence: TGTGCCAGCAGCCCCCAGGCGCCTAGCGGGAGTGGCGAGACCCAGTACTTC. Translation gives CASSPQAPSGSGETQYF.

CDR3 in DNA: TGTGCCAGCAGTCCCGGGACAGACAATGAGCAGTTCTTC. The encoded protein is CASSPGTDNEQFF. The chain has TRBV12-3 or TRBV12-4 and TRBJ2-1; 7 nucleotides match TRBD1. V dropped 5 bases and J dropped 5; count of bases not matched to a gene: 3. This CDR3 has 13 residues.

The chain joins TRBV27 to TRBJ2-1; D may be TRBD1 (6 bases). The CDR3 length is 14 residues. CDR1 is MNHEY and CDR2 is SMNVEV in the germline V gene (reference sequence). The ends were cut back, 2 bases at V and 15 bases at J, with 20 bases in the middle. CDR3 loop: CASSLRPTGQRMFF. The CDR3 bases are TGTGCCAGCAGTTTAAGACCGACAGGTCAAAGGATGTTCTTC.

This sequence joins TRBV7-6 and TRBJ2-5; 7 nucleotides agree with TRBD2. Unmatched junction bases numbered 7, after V lost 2 bases and J lost 1 base. The CDR3 is 16 amino acids. Germline V CDR1 and CDR2: SGHVS, FNYEAQ. The CDR3 bases are TGTGCCAGCAGCTTAATGGGAAGCGGGACCCAAGAGACCCAGTACTTC. Protein: CASSLMGSGTQETQYF.

The CDR3 DNA follows: TGTGCCATCAGTGGCGAGGCTCGGGACAGGGGGAAATACACTGAAGCTTTCTTT. It specifies CAISGEARDRGKYTEAFF. V gene TRBV10-3 combines with J gene TRBJ1-1; 11 bases map to TRBD1. The CDR3 runs to 18 residues. The trim removed 4 bases at V and 3 bases at J, leaving 13 bases unmatched. Germline V gene lookup returns CDR1 ENHRY and CDR2 SYGVKD.

The chain links TRBV4-1 to TRBJ1-3; D is undetermined. The CDR3 has 16 residues. Germline V gene lookup returns CDR1 MGHRA and CDR2 YSYEKL. With 0 bases removed from V and 4 bases from J, the gap between germline ends came to 13 bases. In DNA form, the CDR3 reads TGCGCCAGCAGCCAAGATGGGGAGTTGTTGGGAAACACCATATATTTT. This codes for CASSQDGELLGNTIYF.

This clone was observed a handful of times. The chain couples TRBV30 to TRBJ2-1; possibly TRBD1 for D (5 bases). The CDR3 spans 14 residues. The germline V gene has CDR1 GTSNPN and CDR2 SVGIG (reference sequence). The germline V and J ends were trimmed by 0 bases and 4 bases, with 10 bases remaining between them. The CDR3 reads CAWSVGEGYNEQFF. The CDR3 DNA is TGTGCCTGGAGTGTAGGGGAAGGATACAATGAGCAGTTCTTC.

This sequence joins TRBV30 and TRBJ2-7; 9 bases are shared with TRBD2. The CDR3 contains 15 residues. CDR1 GTSNPN and CDR2 SVGIG come from the germline V gene (reference sequence). The ends lost 0 bases at V and 7 bases at J; junction bases unmatched: 10. In DNA form, the CDR3 reads TGTGCCTGGAGTGTCGGTGGTAGCGGGAGTGGGGAGCAGTACTTC. As protein: CAWSVGGSGSGEQYF.

This clone occurred a few times. V is TRBV6-5 and J is TRBJ1-2; D is unresolved. CDR3 size: 11 residues. V dropped 8 bases and J dropped 8 bases, with 12 bases sitting between them. Germline V lookup: CDR1 MNHEY, CDR2 SVGAGI. For the CDR3, the DNA is TGTGCCAGCGTAGTGGGGAGCGGCTACACCTTC. It yields the protein CASVVGSGYTF.

This clone was seen only a few times. The CDR3 sequence: CASSPQSSGNTIYF. The CDR3 DNA reads as TGCGCCAGCAGCCCACAGAGCTCTGGAAACACCATATATTTT. The chain recombines TRBV5-1 with TRBJ1-3, with D unclear. Germline CDR1 and CDR2: SGHRS and YFSETQ. The V gene lost 4 bases and the J gene lost 0 bases, with 8 bases spanning the gap. This CDR3 comprises 14 residues.

J is TRBJ1-6 and V is TRBV2; D remains ambiguous. Germline values: CDR1 SNHLY, CDR2 FYNNEI. The CDR3 sequence is 14 residues long. Trimming shortened V by 5 bases and J by 9 bases, and 14 bases separated the two germline ends. Here the CDR3 DNA reads TGTGCCAGCAGTTCCTCCCCCGTAGGTTCACCCCTCCACTTT. This translates into CASSSSPVGSPLHF.

The genes are TRBV28 and TRBJ2-1, with 10 positions matching TRBD2. Germline CDR1 and CDR2: MDHEN and SYDVKM. The CDR3 totals 18 residues. Trimming cost V 5 bases and J 3 bases; bases outside gene matches: 13. The CDR3 DNA follows: TGTGCCAGCAGTACCGACCGTTTTCTAGCGGGGGACTACAATGAGCAGTTCTTC. The encoded protein is CASSTDRFLAGDYNEQFF.

The chain is built from TRBV6-6 and TRBJ2-7; TRBD1 aligns across 12 bases. J was trimmed by 3 bases and V by 5 bases; bases with no gene match: 5. The CDR3 runs 15 residues. Germline lookup yields CDR1 MNHNY and CDR2 SVGAGI (reference sequence). CDR3: CASSTGQGADYEQYF. The CDR3 DNA reads TGTGCCAGCAGTACGGGACAGGGGGCCGACTACGAGCAGTACTTC.

This rearrangement joins TRBV3-1 (or the pseudogene TRBV3-2) to TRBJ2-3; D ambiguous. Germline CDR1 LGHDT, CDR2 YNNKEL (reference sequence). The V end lost 3 bases, the J end lost 2 bases, and 12 bases lay between the germline ends. The CDR3 length is 15 residues. The CDR3 DNA reads TGTGCCAGCAGCCAGGGTTCTTCGAACACAGATACGCAGTATTTT. Its translation is CASSQGSSNTDTQYF.